The 23 T cell receptor beta chains listed next were all sequenced from one sample in a study of OX40 agonist ivuxolimab in advanced cancers. Produced via immunoSEQ multiplex PCR; TCRdb's table is partial and in-frame only. There are approximately 110,000 clones in the sample; around 92% occur only once, and roughly 0.85% lies in the top ten. This material consisted of CD4+ or CD8+ T cells sorted from blood, taken in a trial of the OX40 agonist ivuxolimab. These receptors were collected from an adult with an advanced solid tumor such as melanoma, head and neck, liver or kidney cancer.

This clone was picked up one time. J is TRBJ2-7 and V is TRBV21-1; the D call TRBD1 from the table was never checked on the DNA. TRBV21-1 is tagged as a pseudogene. CDR3 length: 15 amino acids. CDR3: CASSSWDRPFYEQYF. The DNA for the CDR3 is TGTGCCAGCAGCTCCTGGGACAGGCCATTCTACGAGCAGTACTTC.

The chain's CDR3 is CASRGGRSNTGELFF. CDR3 sequence (DNA): TGCGCCAGCAGAGGGGGCAGATCGAACACCGGGGAGCTGTTTTTT. This chain joins TRBV10-2 and TRBJ2-2; 7 nucleotides align to TRBD1. V trimming: 6 bases; J trimming: 0 bases; junction bases outside the gene matches: 4. The CDR3 runs 15 residues. CDR1 and CDR2 from the germline V gene are WSHSY and SAAADI.

The chain combines TRBV7-3 with TRBJ2-1; D is undetermined. The CDR3 has 13 residues. Looked up from germline, CDR1 is SGHTA and CDR2 is FQGTGA. V gave up 5 bases and J gave up 5 bases, with 10 bases separating them. The CDR3 here is CASSIGTHNEQFF. For the CDR3, the DNA is TGTGCCAGCAGCATCGGAACTCACAATGAGCAGTTCTTC.

The gene calls are TRBV7-9 and TRBJ2-3, with D uncertain. The germline V gene has CDR1 SEHNR and CDR2 FQNEAQ (reference sequence). Trimming removed 5 bases from V and 11 bases from J, with 8 bases in between. CDR3 length: 10 amino acids. In DNA form, the CDR3 reads TGTGCCAGCAGCACCTTGGGGCAGTATTTT. Translation gives CASSTLGQYF.

The rearrangement links TRBV4-3 to TRBJ1-1; D ambiguous. The CDR3 covers 16 residues. V dropped 0 bases and J dropped 7 bases, with 18 bases sitting between them. Germline CDR1 LGHNA, CDR2 YSLEER. The CDR3 coding sequence is TGCGCCAGCAGCCAAGAGCGGGTCTATGGCGAGGTTGAAGCTTTCTTT. Residues: CASSQERVYGEVEAFF.

The chain has TRBV5-6 and TRBJ2-7; D is uncertain. The CDR3 consists of 13 residues. Germline CDR1 SGHDT, CDR2 YYEEEE. Between the trimmed V and J ends, which lost 2 bases and 1 base, there was a span of 7 bases. The CDR3 DNA reads as TGTGCCAGCAGCTTCGCTAGTTCCTACGAGCAGTACTTC. Protein: CASSFASSYEQYF.

About this clone itself: This same CDR3 is encoded by further DNA sequences in the sample. The chain is built from TRBV19 and TRBJ2-7; TRBD1 agrees at 8 bases. Per germline, CDR1 LNHDA and CDR2 SQIVND (reference sequence). Trimming removed 5 bases from V and 3 bases from J; junction bases left unmatched: 6. The CDR3 totals 14 residues. The CDR3 spells CASSLGQGGYEQYF. The CDR3 DNA sequence: TGTGCCAGTAGTCTTGGACAGGGAGGCTACGAGCAGTACTTC.

The chain employs TRBV19 and TRBJ2-7, with a possible D match to TRBD2 (5 bases). This CDR3 spans 15 amino acids. Trimming removed 5 bases from V and 6 bases from J, with 20 bases in between. CDR1 is LNHDA and CDR2 is SQIVND in the germline V gene (reference sequence). DNA of the CDR3: TGTGCCAGTAGTCCCAGAGGGCTAGCAGCCTCCGAGCAGTACTTC. Translation: CASSPRGLAASEQYF.

The chain uses TRBV9 and TRBJ1-3, with TRBD1 identical over 7 bases. CDR3 length equals 15 residues. J was trimmed by 0 bases and V by 4 bases; bases with no gene match: 4. The germline gives CDR1 SGDLS, CDR2 YYNGEE. CDR3 amino acids: CASSIGQVSGNTIYF. As DNA, the CDR3 is TGTGCCAGCAGCATCGGACAGGTCTCTGGAAACACCATATATTTT.

V and J are TRBV4-2 and TRBJ2-1, with unresolved D. V shed 0 bases and J shed 4 bases, with 13 bases lying between them. Germline loops: CDR1 LGHNA, CDR2 YNFKEQ. The CDR3 is made up of 16 amino acids. CDR3 loop: CASSQESNVGYNEQFF. As DNA, the CDR3 is TGTGCCAGCAGCCAAGAATCCAACGTTGGATACAATGAGCAGTTCTTC.

The chain has TRBV5-4 and TRBJ1-2; TRBD1 matches 8 bases. Looked up from germline, CDR1 is SGHNT and CDR2 is YYREEE (reference sequence). Trimming cost V 0 bases and J 7 bases; bases outside gene matches: 11. The CDR3 loop spans 16 amino acids. The CDR3 sequence: CASSLAKDREVGGYTF. CDR3 sequence (DNA): TGTGCCAGCAGCTTGGCGAAGGACAGGGAGGTCGGTGGCTACACCTTC. Full variable domain (remainder filled in from reference TRBV5-4 and TRBJ1-2): ETGVTQSPTHLIKTRGQQVTLRCSSQSGHNTVSWYQQALGQGPQFIFQYYREEENGRGNFPPRFSGLQFPNYSSELNVNALELDDSALYLCASSLAKDREVGGYTFGSGTRLTVV.

This clone was seen just once. This chain connects TRBV7-2 to TRBJ1-5; TRBD1 is a possible D gene (5 bases). The length of the CDR3 is 13 residues. V lost 5 bases and J lost 7, with 12 bases in between. The germline V gene encodes CDR1 SGHTA and CDR2 FQGNSA. The CDR3 region is CASSGTGGQPQHF. For the CDR3, the DNA is TGTGCCAGCAGCGGCACAGGAGGCCAGCCCCAGCATTTT.

The chain links TRBV6-1 to TRBJ2-3; TRBD2 matches 7 bases. V dropped 0 bases and J dropped 10; count of bases not matched to a gene: 4. The CDR3 extends over 13 amino acids. Germline V gene data show CDR1 as MNHNS and CDR2 as SASEGT. CDR3 sequence reads: CASSEARTSAQYF. The DNA of the CDR3 is TGTGCCAGCAGTGAAGCGAGGACTAGTGCGCAGTATTTT.

J is TRBJ2-5 and V is TRBV28, with TRBD1 matching 7 bases. This CDR3 spans 15 amino acids. The V gene end was trimmed by 5 bases and the J gene end by 0 bases; junction bases not matched to a gene: 6. Germline CDR1 is MDHEN and CDR2 is SYDVKM. CDR3 sequence reads: CASSHRDSHQETQYF. The CDR3 DNA reads TGTGCCAGCAGTCACCGGGACAGCCACCAAGAGACCCAGTACTTC.

The rearrangement links TRBV5-1 to TRBJ2-5; D is uncertain. The germline CDR1 and CDR2 sequences are SGHRS and YFSETQ. This CDR3 region has 14 residues. The V gene lost 0 bases and the J gene lost 1 base, with 7 bases spanning the gap. CDR3 amino acids: CASSLGASQETQYF. The CDR3 DNA follows: TGCGCCAGCAGCTTGGGTGCCAGCCAAGAGACCCAGTACTTC.

This chain links TRBV4-1 with TRBJ2-1, with 7 bases matching TRBD2. This CDR3 has 16 residues. The junction had 10 bases not matched to a gene; V was cut back by 4 bases and J by 4 bases. CDR1 MGHRA and CDR2 YSYEKL come from the germline V gene. The CDR3 sequence: CASSLSVAGAYNEQFF. CDR3 in DNA: TGCGCCAGCAGCCTCTCGGTGGCGGGAGCATACAATGAGCAGTTCTTC.

The CDR3: CASSRGGLVGNEQFF. CDR3 nucleotides: TGTGCCAGCAGTCGCGGAGGTCTAGTAGGAAATGAGCAGTTCTTC. The chain joins TRBV6-5 to TRBJ2-1; D perhaps matches TRBD2 (5 bases). Trimming took 5 bases from V and 7 from J, leaving 18 bases between them. The CDR3 loop spans 15 amino acids. CDR1 is MNHEY, CDR2 SVGAGI, per germline.

The chain links TRBV28 to TRBJ2-2, with D hard to call. The CDR3 contains 13 residues. Germline values: CDR1 MDHEN, CDR2 SYDVKM. V lost 6 bases and J lost 8, with 13 bases in between. The DNA for the CDR3 is TGTGCCAGCAGCGACTTGAACGGAGGGGAGCTGTTTTTT. This codes for CASSDLNGGELFF.

J is TRBJ2-2 and V is TRBV5-5; 11 nucleotides match TRBD2. The V gene end was trimmed by 3 bases and the J gene end by 3 bases; junction bases not matched to a gene: 13. The length of the CDR3 is 19 residues. Germline CDR1 is SGHKS and CDR2 is YYEKEE (reference sequence). CDR3 sequence: CASSSRPTSGSIYTGELFF. The CDR3 DNA sequence: TGTGCCAGCAGCTCGCGACCTACTAGCGGGAGTATTTACACCGGGGAGCTGTTTTTT.

This chain connects TRBV7-2 to TRBJ2-7, with 15 positions matching TRBD2. Germline V gene lookup returns CDR1 SGHTA and CDR2 FQGNSA. Trimming at V came to 3 bases and at J to 1 base, leaving 4 bases not matched to a gene. The length of the CDR3 is 17 residues. The CDR3 bases are TGTGCCAGCAGCTTGGGACTAGCGGGAGGAGCTTCCTACGAGCAGTACTTC. Translating it yields CASSLGLAGGASYEQYF.

In its sample, this clone was seen many times. The chain links TRBV30 to TRBJ1-1; no clear D. Germline V gene data show CDR1 as GTSNPN and CDR2 as SVGIG (reference sequence). The CDR3 has 15 amino acids. V lost 4 bases to trimming and J lost 1 base, with 16 bases between them. The DNA for the CDR3 is TGTGCCTGGAATTATGGACGGAGAACGAACACTGAAGCTTTCTTT. As protein: CAWNYGRRTNTEAFF.

The chain links TRBV21-1 to TRBJ1-5. TRBV21-1 is marked as a pseudogene. The CDR3 contains 18 residues. CDR3 sequence reads: CASSSRAGYGGHNQPQHF. The CDR3 DNA reads TGTGCCAGCAGCAGTCGTGCTGGATATGGGGGGCACAATCAGCCCCAGCATTTT.

This sequence joins TRBV19 and TRBJ2-1; 9 positions match TRBD1. Looked up from germline, CDR1 is LNHDA and CDR2 is SQIVND (reference sequence). The CDR3 runs 15 residues. Trimming cost V 2 bases and J 6 bases; bases outside gene matches: 5. CDR3 amino acids: CASSIPGQGANEQFF. The DNA of the CDR3 is TGTGCCAGTAGTATACCGGGACAGGGTGCCAATGAGCAGTTCTTC. The full variable domain, with the rest looked up from reference TRBV19 and TRBJ2-1, is DGGITQSPKYLFRKEGQNVTLSCEQNLNHDAMYWYRQDPGQGLRLIYYSQIVNDFQKGDIAEGYSVSREKKESFPLTVTSAQKNPTAFYLCASSIPGQGANEQFFGPGTRLTVL.